This entry lists 17 T cell receptor beta chains sequenced from one sample in a study of Ad26.COV2.S vaccination and SARS-CoV-2 variants. TCRdb keeps only in-frame clones here, not all; method: immunoSEQ multiplex PCR. The data hold about 410,000 clones, with around 85% observed a single time. The sample's treatment: about 20 received Ad26.COV2.S at low or high dose, single or two shots; roughly five received placebo; per-sample allocation not given. All samples were drawn on day 63, counting from the first vaccine or placebo injection. This specimen consisted of peripheral blood, obtained in a trial of Ad26.COV2.S vaccine versus placebo. Every receptor here comes from a person between 18 and 65 years old who received the Ad26.COV2.S COVID-19 vaccine or a placebo.

CDR3 sequence: CASSLSNGGSGETQYF. In nucleotides, the CDR3 is TGTGCCAGCAGTTTATCGAATGGTGGCAGCGGAGAGACCCAGTACTTC. The chain joins TRBV27 to TRBJ2-5, with D possibly being TRBD2 (5 bases). The CDR3 has 16 residues. The germline gives CDR1 MNHEY, CDR2 SMNVEV (reference sequence). The V gene lost 0 bases and the J gene lost 4 bases, with 15 bases spanning the gap.

This clone was counted between two and nine times. This chain joins TRBV7-6 and TRBJ2-5; tentatively, D is TRBD1 (5 bases). Germline V CDR1 and CDR2: SGHVS, FNYEAQ. V gave up 1 base and J gave up 4 bases, with 13 bases separating them. The CDR3 extends over 15 amino acids. CDR3 DNA sequence: TGTGCCAGCAGCTTAGGGTCAGGGTGGCGAGAGACCCAGTACTTC. This encodes CASSLGSGWRETQYF. The full variable domain, in which reference TRBV7-6 and TRBJ2-5 provide the parts outside the CDR3, is GAGVSQSPRYKVTKRGQDVALRCDPISGHVSLYWYRQALGQGPEFLTYFNYEAQQDKSGLPNDRFSAERPEGSISTLTIQRTEQRDSAMYRCASSLGSGWRETQYFGPGTRLLVL.

The chain couples TRBV4-2 to TRBJ1-1, with D possibly matching TRBD1 (6 bases). CDR1 and CDR2 from the germline V gene are LGHNA and YNFKEQ. Trimming removed 0 bases at V and 7 bases at J, with 21 bases between. This CDR3 comprises 17 residues. The CDR3 region has the DNA TGTGCCAGCAGCCAAGATCAGCAGGGGCGATTACGGGGTGAAGCTTTCTTT. The encoded protein is CASSQDQQGRLRGEAFF.

This chain uses TRBV5-1 with TRBJ2-2, with D perhaps matching TRBD1 (6 bases). The CDR3 is made up of 14 amino acids. The V and J ends lost 6 bases and 6 bases respectively, with 15 bases between them. Germline V gene data show CDR1 as SGHRS and CDR2 as YFSETQ. CDR3 nucleotide sequence: TGCGCCAGCAAGCACAGGGACGAACCCGGGGAGCTGTTTTTT. This gives the protein CASKHRDEPGELFF. The entire variable domain, with the rest obtained from reference TRBV5-1 and TRBJ2-2, is as follows: KAGVTQTPRYLIKTRGQQVTLSCSPISGHRSVSWYQQTPGQGLQFLFEYFSETQRNKGNFPGRFSGRQFSNSRSEMNVSTLELGDSALYLCASKHRDEPGELFFGEGSRLTVL.

The CDR3 loop reads CASSRPGGNQPQHF. The CDR3 DNA follows: TGTGCCAGCAGTCGACCGGGGGGAAATCAGCCCCAGCATTTT. The chain couples TRBV6-6 to TRBJ1-5; D is perhaps TRBD1 (5 bases). Trimming took 5 bases from V and 4 from J, leaving 12 bases between them. CDR3 size: 14 residues. CDR1 is MNHNY and CDR2 is SVGAGI in the germline V gene (reference sequence).

The chain links TRBV2 to TRBJ2-2; TRBD2 matches 8 bases. There are 14 residues in the CDR3. CDR1 SNHLY and CDR2 FYNNEI come from the germline V gene. Unmatched junction bases numbered 3, after V lost 6 bases and J lost 3 bases. CDR3 in amino acids: CASRVSGDTGELFF. CDR3 in DNA: TGTGCCAGCAGGGTTAGCGGGGACACCGGGGAGCTGTTTTTT. The complete variable domain, with remaining parts taken from reference TRBV2 and TRBJ2-2, reads EPEVTQTPSHQVTQMGQEVILRCVPISNHLYFYWYRQILGQKVEFLVSFYNNEISEKSEIFDDQFSVERPDGSNFTLKIRSTKLEDSAMYFCASRVSGDTGELFFGEGSRLTVL.

The chain links TRBV28 to TRBJ2-5, with 7 bases that match TRBD2. After removal of 6 bases from V and 3 bases from J, the junction contained 10 bases not matched to a gene. Germline lookup yields CDR1 MDHEN and CDR2 SYDVKM. This CDR3 is 15 amino acids long. CDR3 amino acids: CASRPTGGKEETQYF. The CDR3 region has the DNA TGTGCCAGCAGACCTACGGGGGGAAAAGAAGAGACCCAGTACTTC.

V is TRBV2 and J is TRBJ1-2, with D uncertain. There are 13 residues in the CDR3. V shed 4 bases and J shed 4 bases, with 10 bases lying between them. The germline CDR1 and CDR2 sequences are SNHLY and FYNNEI. CDR3 loop: CASSGEERYGYTF. The CDR3 DNA reads TGTGCCAGCAGTGGGGAGGAGCGCTATGGCTACACCTTC. The variable domain in full, completed from reference TRBV2 and TRBJ1-2, reads EPEVTQTPSHQVTQMGQEVILRCVPISNHLYFYWYRQILGQKVEFLVSFYNNEISEKSEIFDDQFSVERPDGSNFTLKIRSTKLEDSAMYFCASSGEERYGYTFGSGTRLTVV.

This CDR3 reads CASSSSGGFQPQHF. The CDR3 DNA is TGTGCCAGCAGTTCCTCGGGGGGATTTCAGCCCCAGCATTTT. This sequence joins TRBV6-5 and TRBJ1-5; possibly TRBD1 for D (5 bases). Germline CDR1 MNHEY, CDR2 SVGAGI. The CDR3 is 14 amino acids. V gave up 4 bases and J gave up 6 bases, with 13 bases separating them.

The genes are TRBV24-1 and TRBJ1-5, with D unclear. This CDR3 region has 14 residues. The germline CDR1 and CDR2 sequences are KGHDR and SFDVKD. The V gene lost 1 base and the J gene lost 5 bases, with 8 bases spanning the gap. CDR3 sequence reads: CATSDFSGDQPQHF. The CDR3 DNA follows: TGTGCCACCAGTGATTTTTCTGGGGATCAGCCCCAGCATTTT.

J is TRBJ2-5 and V is TRBV10-3, with TRBD2 matching over 10 bases. V dropped 4 bases and J dropped 5; count of bases not matched to a gene: 4. Germline V lookup: CDR1 ENHRY, CDR2 SYGVKD. This CDR3 has 14 residues. The CDR3 DNA follows: TGTGCCATCAGTGCAGCGGGGGGGGTTGAGACCCAGTACTTC. Encoded protein: CAISAAGGVETQYF.

The CDR3 spells CASSWRDGGTGELFF. Here the CDR3 DNA reads TGCGCCAGCAGCTGGAGGGACGGGGGGACCGGGGAGCTGTTTTTT. The chain recombines TRBV5-1 with TRBJ2-2; the match to TRBD2 covers 7 bases. Germline CDR1 is SGHRS and CDR2 is YFSETQ. The length of the CDR3 is 15 residues. Trimming at V came to 3 bases and at J to 5 bases, leaving 7 bases not matched to a gene.

The chain links TRBV28 to TRBJ1-6; D is unresolved. The CDR3 sequence is 13 residues long. Germline assignment: CDR1 MDHEN and CDR2 SYDVKM. V shed 5 bases and J shed 8 bases, with 10 bases lying between them. The CDR3: CASSLLRDSPLHF. CDR3 nucleotide sequence: TGTGCCAGCAGTCTGCTCAGAGATTCACCCCTCCACTTT.

A word on this clone: In the same sample, other DNA sequences code for this CDR3. This rearrangement joins TRBV6-5 to TRBJ1-1; D call uncertain. The CDR3 contains 13 residues. V shed 0 bases and J shed 1 base, with 3 bases lying between them. Germline V gene data show CDR1 as MNHEY and CDR2 as SVGAGI. CDR3 amino acids: CASSYSQNTEAFF. CDR3 DNA: TGTGCCAGCAGTTACTCTCAGAACACTGAAGCTTTCTTT.

The chain uses TRBV5-6 and TRBJ2-7; D not certain. V was pared by 0 bases and J by 4 bases, with 8 bases between. The CDR3 consists of 13 residues. Looked up from germline, CDR1 is SGHDT and CDR2 is YYEEEE. The CDR3, as DNA: TGTGCCAGCAGCTTGGAAGCACGGTACGAGCAGTACTTC. It is translated as CASSLEARYEQYF.

J is TRBJ1-2 and V is TRBV4-3; D call uncertain. Germline CDR1 LGHNA, CDR2 YSLEER. The CDR3 has 14 amino acids. Trimming removed 0 bases at V and 8 bases at J, with 13 bases between. CDR3 residues: CASSQEIGRYGYTF. The CDR3 DNA sequence: TGCGCCAGCAGCCAAGAAATAGGGAGGTACGGCTACACCTTC.

V is TRBV4-1 and J is TRBJ2-3; TRBD2 matches at 8 bases. In germline, CDR1 is MGHRA, CDR2 YSYEKL. The CDR3 is 16 amino acids. With V trimmed by 1 base and J by 2 bases, 5 bases remained unmatched. CDR3 protein: CASSQAGTRHTDTQYF. CDR3 DNA: TGCGCCAGCAGCCAAGCTGGGACTAGACACACAGATACGCAGTATTTT.